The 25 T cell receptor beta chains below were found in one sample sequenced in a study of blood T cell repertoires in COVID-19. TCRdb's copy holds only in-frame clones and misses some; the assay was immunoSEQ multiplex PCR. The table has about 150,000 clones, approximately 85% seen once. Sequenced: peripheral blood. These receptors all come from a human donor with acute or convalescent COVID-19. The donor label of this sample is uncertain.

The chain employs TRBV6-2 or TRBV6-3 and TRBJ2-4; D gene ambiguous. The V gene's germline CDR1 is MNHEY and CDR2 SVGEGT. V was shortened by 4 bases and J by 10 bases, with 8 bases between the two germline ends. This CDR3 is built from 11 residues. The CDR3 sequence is CASSSQKIQYF. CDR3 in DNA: TGTGCCAGCAGTTCGCAGAAAATTCAGTACTTC.

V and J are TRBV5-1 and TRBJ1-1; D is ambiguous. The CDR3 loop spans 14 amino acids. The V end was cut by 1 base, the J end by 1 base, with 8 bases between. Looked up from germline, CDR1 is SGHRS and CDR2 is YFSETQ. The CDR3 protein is CASSLLPSNTEAFF. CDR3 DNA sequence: TGCGCCAGCAGCTTGCTACCCTCGAACACTGAAGCTTTCTTT.

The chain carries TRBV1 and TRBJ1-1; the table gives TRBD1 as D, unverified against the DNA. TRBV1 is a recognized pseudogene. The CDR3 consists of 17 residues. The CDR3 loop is CTSSHPPRQGMNTEAFF. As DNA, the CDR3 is TGCACCAGCAGCCACCCCCCGCGACAGGGAATGAACACTGAAGCTTTCTTT.

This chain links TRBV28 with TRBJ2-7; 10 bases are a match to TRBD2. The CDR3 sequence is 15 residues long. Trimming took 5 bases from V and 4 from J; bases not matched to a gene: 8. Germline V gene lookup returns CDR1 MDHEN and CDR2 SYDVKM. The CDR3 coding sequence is TGTGCCAGCAGTCCTAGCGGGAGCGGGCTTTACGAGCAGTACGTC. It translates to CASSPSGSGLYEQYV.

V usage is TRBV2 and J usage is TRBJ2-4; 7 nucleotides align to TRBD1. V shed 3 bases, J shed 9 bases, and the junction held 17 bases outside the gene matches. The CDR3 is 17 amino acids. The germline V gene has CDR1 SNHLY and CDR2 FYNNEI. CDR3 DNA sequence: TGTGCCAGCAGTGAGATTGCAGGGGGATTTAAGTATGGCATTCAGTACTTC. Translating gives CASSEIAGGFKYGIQYF.

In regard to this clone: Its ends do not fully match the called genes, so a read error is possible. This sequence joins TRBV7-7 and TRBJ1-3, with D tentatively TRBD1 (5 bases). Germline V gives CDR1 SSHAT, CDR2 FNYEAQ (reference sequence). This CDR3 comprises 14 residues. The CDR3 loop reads CASSSGHSGNTIYF. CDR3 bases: TGTGCTAGCAGCTCCGGACACTCTGGAAACACCATATATTTT. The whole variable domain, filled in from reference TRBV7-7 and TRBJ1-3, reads GAGVSQSPRYKVTKRGQDVTLRCDPISSHATLYWYQQALGQGPEFLTYFNYEAQPDKSGLPSDRFSAERPEGSISTLTIQRTEQRDSAMYRCASSSGHSGNTIYFGEGSWLTVV.

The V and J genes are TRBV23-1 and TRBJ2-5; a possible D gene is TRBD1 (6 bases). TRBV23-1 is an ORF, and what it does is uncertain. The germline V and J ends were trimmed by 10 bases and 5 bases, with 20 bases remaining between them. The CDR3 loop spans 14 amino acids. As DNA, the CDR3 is TGCGCCATCCCGGGGCAGGGGTGGTGGGAGACCCAGTACTTC. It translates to CAIPGQGWWETQYF.

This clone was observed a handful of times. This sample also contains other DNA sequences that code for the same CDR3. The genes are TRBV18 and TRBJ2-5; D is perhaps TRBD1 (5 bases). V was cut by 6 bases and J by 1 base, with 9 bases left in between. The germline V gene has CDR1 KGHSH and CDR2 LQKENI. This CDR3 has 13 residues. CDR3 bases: TGTGCCAGCTCGTCGACAGCCCAAGAGACCCAGTACTTC. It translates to CASSSTAQETQYF.

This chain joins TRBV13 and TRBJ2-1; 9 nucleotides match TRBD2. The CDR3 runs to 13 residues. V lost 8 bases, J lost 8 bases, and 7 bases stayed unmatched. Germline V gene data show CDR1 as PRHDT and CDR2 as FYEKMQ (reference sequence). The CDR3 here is CASLRGGGDEQFF. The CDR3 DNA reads TGTGCCAGCCTGCGGGGGGGCGGGGATGAGCAGTTCTTC.

The CDR3 DNA reads as TGTGCCAGCTCACCGGAAGGGGGTTCCTATAATTCACCCCTCCACTTT. This translates into CASSPEGGSYNSPLHF. The chain carries TRBV18 and TRBJ1-6, with D perhaps matching TRBD1 (6 bases). V was trimmed by 3 bases and J by 1 base, leaving 10 bases between them. Germline V gene data show CDR1 as KGHSH and CDR2 as LQKENI. The CDR3 is made up of 16 amino acids.

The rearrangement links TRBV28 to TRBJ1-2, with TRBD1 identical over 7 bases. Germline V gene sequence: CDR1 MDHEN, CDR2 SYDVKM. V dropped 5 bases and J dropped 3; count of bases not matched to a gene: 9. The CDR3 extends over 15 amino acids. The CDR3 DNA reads TGTGCCAGCAGTCCCTGGACAGGCGGGTACTATGGCTACACCTTC. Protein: CASSPWTGGYYGYTF.

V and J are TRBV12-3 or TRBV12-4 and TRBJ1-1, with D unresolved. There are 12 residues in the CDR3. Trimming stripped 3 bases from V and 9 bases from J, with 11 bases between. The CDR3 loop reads CASSLGGSQAFF. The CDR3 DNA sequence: TGTGCCAGCAGTTTGGGAGGGTCGCAAGCTTTCTTT.

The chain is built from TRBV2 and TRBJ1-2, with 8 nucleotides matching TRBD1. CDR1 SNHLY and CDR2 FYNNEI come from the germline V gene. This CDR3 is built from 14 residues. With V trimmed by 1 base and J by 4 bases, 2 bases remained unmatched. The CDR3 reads CASSEDRGFYGYTF. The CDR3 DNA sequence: TGTGCCAGCAGTGAAGACAGGGGGTTCTATGGCTACACCTTC.

The CDR3 bases are TGTGCCAGCAGCCGTCCCGGGGGTTACATCAAGCCCCAGCATTTT. This encodes CASSRPGGYIKPQHF. The chain is built from TRBV6-2 or TRBV6-3 and TRBJ1-5; D is possibly TRBD1 (5 bases). The CDR3 length is 15 residues. Trimming took 6 bases from V and 8 from J, leaving 20 bases between them. CDR1 is MNHEY and CDR2 is SVGEGT in the germline V gene.

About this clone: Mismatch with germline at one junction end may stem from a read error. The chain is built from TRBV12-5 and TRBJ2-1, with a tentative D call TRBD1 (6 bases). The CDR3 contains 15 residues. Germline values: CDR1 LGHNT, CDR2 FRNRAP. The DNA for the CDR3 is TGTGCTAGTGGTCCTTCTGGGGGCTCCCACAATGAGCAGTTCTTC. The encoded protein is CASGPSGGSHNEQFF.

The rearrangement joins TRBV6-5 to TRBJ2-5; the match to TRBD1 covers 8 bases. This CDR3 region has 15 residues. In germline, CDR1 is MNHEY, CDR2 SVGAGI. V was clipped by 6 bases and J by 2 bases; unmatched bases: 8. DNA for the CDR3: TGTGCCAGCAGCTCTGACAGGGGAATACAAGAGACCCAGTACTTC. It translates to CASSSDRGIQETQYF.

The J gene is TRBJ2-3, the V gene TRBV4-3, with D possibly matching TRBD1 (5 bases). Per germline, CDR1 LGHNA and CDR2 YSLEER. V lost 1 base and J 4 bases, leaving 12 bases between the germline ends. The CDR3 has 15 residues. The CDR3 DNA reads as TGCGCCAGCAGCCAAGGTCAGGGTTTGTCAGATACGCAGTATTTT. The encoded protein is CASSQGQGLSDTQYF.

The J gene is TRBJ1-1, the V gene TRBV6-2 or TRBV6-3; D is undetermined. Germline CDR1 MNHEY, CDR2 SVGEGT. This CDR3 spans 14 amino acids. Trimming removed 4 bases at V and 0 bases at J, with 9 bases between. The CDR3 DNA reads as TGTGCCAGCAGTTGGGCAGCCCTGAACACTGAAGCTTTCTTT. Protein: CASSWAALNTEAFF.

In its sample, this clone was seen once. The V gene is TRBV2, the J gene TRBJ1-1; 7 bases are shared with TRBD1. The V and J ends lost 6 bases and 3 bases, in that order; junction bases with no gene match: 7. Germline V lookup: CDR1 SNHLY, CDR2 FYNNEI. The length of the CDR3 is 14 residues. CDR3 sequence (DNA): TGTGCCAGCAGAGAACAGGGGTTGGACACTGAAGCTTTCTTT. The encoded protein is CASREQGLDTEAFF.

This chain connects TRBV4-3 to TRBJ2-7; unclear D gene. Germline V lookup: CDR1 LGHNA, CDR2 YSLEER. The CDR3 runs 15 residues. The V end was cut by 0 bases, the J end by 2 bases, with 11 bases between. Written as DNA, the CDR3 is TGCGCCAGCAGCCAAGACGTCTCAGGCACCTACGAGCAGTACGTC. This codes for CASSQDVSGTYEQYV.

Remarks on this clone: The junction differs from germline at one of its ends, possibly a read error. The CDR3 nucleotides read TGTGCCAGCACCTTAAACCGGCTAGCGGGAGGGGCAGAGCAGTTCTTC. Translation: CASTLNRLAGGAEQFF. The chain employs TRBV7-3 and TRBJ2-1, with 12 nucleotides matching TRBD2. The CDR3 totals 16 residues. Germline values: CDR1 SGHTA, CDR2 FQGTGA.

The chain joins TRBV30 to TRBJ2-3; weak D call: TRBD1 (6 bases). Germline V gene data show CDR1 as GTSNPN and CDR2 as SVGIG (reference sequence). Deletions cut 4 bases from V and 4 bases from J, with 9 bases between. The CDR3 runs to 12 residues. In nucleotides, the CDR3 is TGTGCCTGGACGCCAGGGGCAGATACGCAGTATTTT. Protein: CAWTPGADTQYF. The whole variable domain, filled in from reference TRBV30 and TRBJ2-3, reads SQTIHQWPATLVQPVGSPLSLECTVEGTSNPNLYWYRQAAGRGLQLLFYSVGIGQISSEVPQNLSASRPQDRQFILSSKKLLLSDSGFYLCAWTPGADTQYFGPGTRLTVL.

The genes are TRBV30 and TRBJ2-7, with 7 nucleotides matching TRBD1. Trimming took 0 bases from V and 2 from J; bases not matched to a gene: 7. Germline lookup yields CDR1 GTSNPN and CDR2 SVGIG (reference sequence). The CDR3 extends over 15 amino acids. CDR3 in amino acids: CAWSVGRTGAYEQYF. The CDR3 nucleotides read TGTGCCTGGAGTGTAGGTCGGACAGGAGCCTACGAGCAGTACTTC.

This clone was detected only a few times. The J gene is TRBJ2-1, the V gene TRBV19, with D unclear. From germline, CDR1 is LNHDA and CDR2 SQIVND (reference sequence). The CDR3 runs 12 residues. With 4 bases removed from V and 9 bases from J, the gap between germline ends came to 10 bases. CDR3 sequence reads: CASSTGFGEQFF. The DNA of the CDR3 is TGTGCCAGTAGTACAGGATTCGGTGAGCAGTTCTTC.

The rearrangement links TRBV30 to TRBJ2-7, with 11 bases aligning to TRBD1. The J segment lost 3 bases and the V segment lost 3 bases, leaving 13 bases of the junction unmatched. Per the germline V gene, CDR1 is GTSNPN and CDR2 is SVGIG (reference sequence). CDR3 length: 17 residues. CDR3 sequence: CAWSDLTAGTGGYEQYF. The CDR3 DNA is TGTGCCTGGAGCGACCTTACCGCCGGGACAGGGGGCTACGAGCAGTACTTC. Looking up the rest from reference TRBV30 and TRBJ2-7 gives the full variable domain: SQTIHQWPATLVQPVGSPLSLECTVEGTSNPNLYWYRQAAGRGLQLLFYSVGIGQISSEVPQNLSASRPQDRQFILSSKKLLLSDSGFYLCAWSDLTAGTGGYEQYFGPGTRLTVT.